Only one count was recorded for the clone carrying this T cell receptor beta chain. What it binds is unknown. A single record per CDR3 protein comes from TCRdb applying MiXCR to the RT-PCR reads. The table lists roughly 6,900 distinct CDR3 sequences, 86% of them singletons. The germline CDR1 and CDR2 sequences are SQVTM and ANQGSEA. V was trimmed by 0 bases and J by 0 bases, leaving 3 bases between them. The CDR3 spans 13 residues. The entry originates in a study of yellow fever vaccine responses in identical twins. General study results and limits: Twins reportedly mounted vaccine T cell responses that seemed partly convergent, partly personalized.

The chain recombines TRBV29-1 with TRBJ1-3; D uncertain. The sequenced sample was T cells from blood (PBMCs), unsorted or a sorted subset (not recorded which), obtained before or after yellow fever vaccination (not recorded which). The clonotype was recovered from a woman aged 18-29 years who received the yellow fever vaccine. The CDR3 loop reads CSVEDSSGNTIYF. For the CDR3, the DNA is TGCAGCGTTGAAGATAGCTCTGGAAACACCATATATTTT. The whole variable domain, filled in from reference TRBV29-1 and TRBJ1-3, reads SAVISQKPSRDICQRGTSLTIQCQVDSQVTMMFWYRQQPGQSLTLIATANQGSEATYESGFVIDKFPISRPNLTFSTLTVSNMSPEDSSIYLCSVEDSSGNTIYFGEGSWLTVV.